This T cell receptor beta chain was identified during a study of PD-L1 blockade in urothelial cancer. The time point was: peripheral blood 6 weeks after treatment start. The protocol was immunoSEQ multiplex PCR, while the TCRdb copy is restricted to in-frame clones and leaves out a portion. This table has roughly 29,000 clones, 84% appearing once. Remarks on this clone: One end of the junction varies from germline; a read error may be responsible. Additional DNA sequences in this sample encode the identical CDR3.

The germline CDR1 and CDR2 sequences are LNHDA and SQIVND (reference sequence). CDR3 length: 13 amino acids. This TCR was sampled from a man in his 70s with urothelial cancer. The chain employs TRBV19 and TRBJ2-5, with TRBD2 as a possible D gene (5 bases). The specimen comprised PBMCs, sampled around atezolizumab (anti-PD-L1) treatment. The chain's CDR3 is CASSTLRGETQYF. CDR3 nucleotides: TGTGCTAGTAGTACCCTTCGGGGAGAGACCCAGTACTTC.